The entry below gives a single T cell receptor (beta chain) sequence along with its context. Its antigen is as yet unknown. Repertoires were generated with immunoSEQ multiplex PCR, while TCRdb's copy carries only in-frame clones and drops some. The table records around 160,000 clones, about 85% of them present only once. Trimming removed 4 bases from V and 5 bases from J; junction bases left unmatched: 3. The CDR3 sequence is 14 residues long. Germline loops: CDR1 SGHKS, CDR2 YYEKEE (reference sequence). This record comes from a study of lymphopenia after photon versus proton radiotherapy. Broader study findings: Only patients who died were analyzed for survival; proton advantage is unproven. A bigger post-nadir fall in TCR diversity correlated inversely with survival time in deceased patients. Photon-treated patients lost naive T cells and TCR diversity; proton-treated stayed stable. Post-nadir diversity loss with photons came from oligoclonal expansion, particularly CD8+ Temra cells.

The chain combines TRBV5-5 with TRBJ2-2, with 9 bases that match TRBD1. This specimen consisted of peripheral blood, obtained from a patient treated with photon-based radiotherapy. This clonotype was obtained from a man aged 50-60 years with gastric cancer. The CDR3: CASSPGQGTGELFF. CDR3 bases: TGTGCCAGCAGCCCCGGACAGGGGACCGGGGAGCTGTTTTTT.